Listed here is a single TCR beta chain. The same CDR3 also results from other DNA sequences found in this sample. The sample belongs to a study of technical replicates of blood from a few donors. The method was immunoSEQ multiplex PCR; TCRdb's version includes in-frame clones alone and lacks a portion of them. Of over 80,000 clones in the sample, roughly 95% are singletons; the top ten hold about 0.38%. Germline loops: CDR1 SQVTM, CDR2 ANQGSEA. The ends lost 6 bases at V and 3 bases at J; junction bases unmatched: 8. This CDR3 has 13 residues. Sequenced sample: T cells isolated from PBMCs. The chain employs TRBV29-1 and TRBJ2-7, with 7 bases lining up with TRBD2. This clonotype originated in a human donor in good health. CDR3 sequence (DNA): TGCAGCGTCGAGCGGGGCGATCACTACGAGCAGTACTTC. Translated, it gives CSVERGDHYEQYF.